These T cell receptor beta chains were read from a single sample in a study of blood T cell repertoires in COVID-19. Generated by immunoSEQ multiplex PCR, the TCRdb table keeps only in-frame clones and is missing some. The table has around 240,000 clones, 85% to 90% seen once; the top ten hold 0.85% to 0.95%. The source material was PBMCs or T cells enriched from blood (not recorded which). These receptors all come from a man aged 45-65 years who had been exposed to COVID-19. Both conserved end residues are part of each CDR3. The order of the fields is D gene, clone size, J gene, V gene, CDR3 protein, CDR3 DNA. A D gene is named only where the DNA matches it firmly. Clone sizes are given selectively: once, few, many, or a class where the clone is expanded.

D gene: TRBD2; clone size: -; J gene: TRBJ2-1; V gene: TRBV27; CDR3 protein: CASSFERESEQFF; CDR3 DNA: TGTGCCAGCAGTTTTGAGCGGGAGTCGGAGCAGTTCTTC
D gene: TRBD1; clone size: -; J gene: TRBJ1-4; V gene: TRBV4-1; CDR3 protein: CASSQDIDREVEKLFF; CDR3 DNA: TGCGCCAGCAGCCAAGATATAGACAGGGAGGTTGAAAAACTGTTTTTT
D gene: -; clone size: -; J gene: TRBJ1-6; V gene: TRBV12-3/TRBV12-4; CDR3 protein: CASSSGTRTLHF; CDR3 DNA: TGTGCCAGCAGTTCCGGGACTCGGACCCTCCACTTT
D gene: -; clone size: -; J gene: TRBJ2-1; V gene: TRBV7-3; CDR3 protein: CASSLTGASYNEQFF; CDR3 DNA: TGTGCCAGCAGCTTAACGGGGGCCTCCTACAATGAGCAGTTCTTC
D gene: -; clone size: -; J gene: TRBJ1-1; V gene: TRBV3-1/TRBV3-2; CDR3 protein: CASSQEPGFHTEAFF; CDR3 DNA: TGTGCCAGCAGCCAAGAACCAGGGTTCCACACTGAAGCTTTCTTT
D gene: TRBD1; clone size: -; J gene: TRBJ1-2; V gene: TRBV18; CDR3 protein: CASSEGQGGYGYTF; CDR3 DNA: TGTGCCAGCTCGGAGGGACAGGGTGGCTATGGCTACACCTTC
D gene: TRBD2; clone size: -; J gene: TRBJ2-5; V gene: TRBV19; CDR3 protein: CASRLTGGRETQYF; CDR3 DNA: TGTGCCAGTAGGTTGACGGGGGGACGAGAGACCCAGTACTTC
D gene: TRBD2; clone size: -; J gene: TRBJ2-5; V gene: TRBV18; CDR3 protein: CASSPNGGDQETQYF; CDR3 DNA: TGTGCCAGCTCACCAAACGGGGGGGACCAAGAGACCCAGTACTTC
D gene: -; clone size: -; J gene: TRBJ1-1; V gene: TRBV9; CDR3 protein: CASTRRAGNTEAFF; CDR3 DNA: TGTGCCAGCACCCGCCGGGCGGGGAACACTGAAGCTTTCTTT
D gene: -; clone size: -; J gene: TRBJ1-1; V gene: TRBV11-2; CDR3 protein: CASSFGTEAFF; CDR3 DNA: TGTGCCAGCAGCTTCGGCACTGAAGCTTTCTTT
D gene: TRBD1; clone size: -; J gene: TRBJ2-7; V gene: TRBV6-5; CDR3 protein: CASSSRGDRAYEQYF; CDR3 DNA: TGTGCCAGCAGCAGCAGAGGGGACAGAGCCTACGAGCAGTACTTC
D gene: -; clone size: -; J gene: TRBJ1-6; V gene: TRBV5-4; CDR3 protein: CASSWSLGLSPLHF; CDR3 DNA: TGTGCCAGCAGCTGGAGCCTTGGGTTATCACCCCTCCACTTT
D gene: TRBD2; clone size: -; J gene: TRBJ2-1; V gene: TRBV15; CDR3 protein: CATSRVAGADEQFF; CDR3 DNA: TGTGCCACCAGCAGAGTAGCGGGGGCGGATGAGCAGTTCTTC
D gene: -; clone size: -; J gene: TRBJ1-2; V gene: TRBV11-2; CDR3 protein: CASSLGRAHGYTF; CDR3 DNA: TGTGCCAGCAGCTTAGGCAGGGCCCATGGCTACACCTTC
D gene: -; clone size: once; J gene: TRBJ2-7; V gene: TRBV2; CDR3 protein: CASSALRTATYEQYF; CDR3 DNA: TGTGCCAGCAGTGCACTTCGGACAGCCACCTACGAGCAGTACTTC
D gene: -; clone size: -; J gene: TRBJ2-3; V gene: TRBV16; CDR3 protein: CASGRRPDSGDTQYF; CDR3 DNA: TGTGCCAGCGGCCGGCGCCCAGACAGTGGGGATACGCAGTATTTT
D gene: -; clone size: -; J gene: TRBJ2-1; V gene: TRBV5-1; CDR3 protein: CASSDPGSGNEQFF; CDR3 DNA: TGCGCCAGCAGTGACCCGGGTTCAGGGAATGAGCAGTTCTTC
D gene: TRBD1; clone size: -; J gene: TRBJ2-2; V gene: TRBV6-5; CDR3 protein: CASSYSTGGWTGELFF; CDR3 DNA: TGTGCCAGCAGTTACTCCACAGGGGGTTGGACCGGGGAGCTGTTTTTT
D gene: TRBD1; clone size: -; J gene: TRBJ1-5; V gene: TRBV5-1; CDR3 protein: CASSLVAGGTGVPQHF; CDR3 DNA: TGCGCCAGCAGCTTGGTGGCAGGGGGCACGGGGGTGCCCCAGCATTTT
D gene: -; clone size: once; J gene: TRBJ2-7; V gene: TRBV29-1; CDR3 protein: CSVEGRGRSYEQYF; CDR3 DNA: TGCAGCGTTGAAGGCAGGGGCCGATCCTACGAGCAGTACTTC